One sample yielded the 9 T cell receptor beta chains listed below, sequenced in a study of CD8+CD57+ T cells in acquired aplastic anemia. CDR3 and TCR beta VDJ profiling relied on a genomic DNA template. Each CDR3 protein gets one entry after TCRdb re-called the reads with MiXCR. The sample shows roughly 80,000 distinct CDR3 sequences, under 80% of them seen only once. The sequenced patients had an expansion of CD8+CD57+ cells seen by flow cytometry. Sequenced sample: sorted CD4+, CD8+, or CD8+CD57+ T cells (not recorded which) from PBMCs. Receptors originate from a human donor with aplastic anemia.

This clonotype occurred a few times. The chain has TRBV29-1 and TRBJ2-5; D gene uncertain. Trimming left V 7 bases short and J 0 bases short, with 9 bases between. This CDR3 contains 12 residues. CDR1 is SQVTM, CDR2 ANQGSEA, per germline. The CDR3 loop reads CSAEVYQETQYF. CDR3 nucleotides: TGCAGCGCCGAGGTGTACCAAGAGACCCAGTACTTC.

The gene calls are TRBV2 and TRBJ2-3; a weak D match, TRBD2 (5 bases). The germline gives CDR1 SNHLY, CDR2 FYNNEI. This CDR3 contains 13 residues. Trimming cost V 6 bases and J 4 bases, with 11 bases left between them. Written as DNA, the CDR3 is TGTGCCAGCAGAGCGGACGGACCAGATACGCAGTATTTT. This codes for CASRADGPDTQYF.

The chain couples TRBV20-1 to TRBJ1-6, with D possibly matching TRBD1 (5 bases). Trimming took 1 base from V and 8 from J, leaving 6 bases between them. The CDR3 totals 12 residues. The germline gives CDR1 DFQATT, CDR2 SNEGSKA (reference sequence). The CDR3 DNA reads TGCAGTGCTAGAGGGGGGGATTCACCCCTCCACTTT. This sequence encodes CSARGGDSPLHF.

The rearrangement uses TRBV10-3 and TRBJ1-2; D may be TRBD1 (5 bases). Germline V gene data show CDR1 as ENHRY and CDR2 as SYGVKD. Trimming stripped 0 bases from V and 2 bases from J, with 19 bases between. The CDR3 spans 18 residues. The CDR3 DNA is TGTGCCATCAGTGAGTCGGGGGTTGCAGTTAAATCGAACTATGGCTACACCTTC. It encodes CAISESGVAVKSNYGYTF.

This clonotype has just a few counts. The gene calls are TRBV2 and TRBJ1-6; possibly TRBD1 for D (5 bases). The CDR3 contains 13 residues. Germline CDR1 and CDR2: SNHLY and FYNNEI. V lost 6 bases, J lost 10 bases, and 13 bases lay in between. Here the CDR3 DNA reads TGTGCCAGCAGGAGGGGTGAGAGGTCACCCCTCCACTTT. Translation gives CASRRGERSPLHF.

This rearrangement joins TRBV10-1 to TRBJ2-5; 9 nucleotides agree with TRBD1. The CDR3 runs to 17 residues. The V segment lost 3 bases and the J segment 5 bases; nucleotides outside the gene matches: 13. Germline V gene data show CDR1 as WNHNN and CDR2 as SYGVQD (reference sequence). The CDR3: CASSDHEPGQGQETQYF. The CDR3 nucleotides are TGCGCCAGCAGTGACCATGAGCCGGGACAGGGCCAGGAGACCCAGTACTTC.

The V call is TRBV19, the J call TRBJ2-2; D unclear. CDR3 length: 15 amino acids. Germline CDR1 reads LNHDA; CDR2 reads SQIVND (reference sequence). The V gene lost 7 bases and the J gene lost 4 bases, with 16 bases spanning the gap. Written as DNA, the CDR3 is TGTGCCAGTATTCGGGCAGCCGGACGCACCGGGGAGCTGTTTTTT. Translating it yields CASIRAAGRTGELFF.

J is TRBJ2-7 and V is TRBV7-9; D uncertain. The germline gives CDR1 SEHNR, CDR2 FQNEAQ (reference sequence). The CDR3 consists of 14 residues. The V gene lost 5 bases and the J gene lost 6 bases, with 17 bases spanning the gap. The chain's CDR3 is CASSPPKTVSEQYF. CDR3 DNA sequence: TGTGCCAGCAGCCCCCCAAAAACGGTCAGCGAGCAGTACTTC.

This chain's CDR3 is CATSRPDQETQYF. The CDR3 DNA reads TGTGCCACCAGCAGACCCGACCAAGAGACCCAGTACTTC. The chain carries TRBV15 and TRBJ2-5; no definite D call. CDR1 is LNHNV, CDR2 YYDKDF, per germline (reference sequence). The germline V and J ends were trimmed by 2 bases and 0 bases, with 4 bases remaining between them. The CDR3 extends over 13 amino acids.